Shown below are 26 T cell receptor beta chains from a single sample sequenced in a study of early T cells in non-severe SARS-CoV-2 infection. TCRdb analysed the 5' RACE reads with MiXCR anew, one entry per CDR3 protein. The sample holds tens of thousands of distinct CDR3 sequences, roughly 10% seen once. The sequenced sample was whole blood. Receptors were obtained from an adult who was a healthcare worker with PCR-confirmed SARS-CoV-2 infection or an uninfected control (not recorded which).

The V gene is TRBV29-1, the J gene TRBJ2-1, with 8 bases fitting TRBD1. V lost 6 bases, J lost 5 bases, and 3 bases stayed unmatched. The CDR3 runs to 12 residues. Per the germline V gene, CDR1 is SQVTM and CDR2 is ANQGSEA. The CDR3 reads CSVTGVDNEQFF. The CDR3 DNA is TGCAGCGTGACAGGGGTGGACAATGAGCAGTTCTTC.

For the CDR3, the DNA is TGTGCCAGCAGCGATGGACTAGCGGGAGCCCCGGATACGCAGTATTTT. It is translated as CASSDGLAGAPDTQYF. V usage is TRBV11-3 and J usage is TRBJ2-3, with 13 bases fitting TRBD2. The CDR3 is 16 amino acids. In germline, CDR1 is SGHNT, CDR2 YENEEA. V trimming: 5 bases; J trimming: 6 bases; junction bases outside the gene matches: 8.

The chain links TRBV2 to TRBJ2-1; 8 nucleotides match TRBD2. The germline V gene encodes CDR1 SNHLY and CDR2 FYNNEI. Losses at the gene ends were 8 bases for V and 8 bases for J; bases not matched to a gene: 11. The CDR3 contains 14 residues. CDR3 amino acids: CASSLGGRSDEQFF. The DNA of the CDR3 is TGTGCCAGCTCTCTCGGCGGGAGGTCAGATGAGCAGTTCTTC.

The rearrangement links TRBV20-1 to TRBJ2-7, with TRBD1 matching over 7 bases. The CDR3 has 12 residues. Germline V lookup: CDR1 DFQATT, CDR2 SNEGSKA (reference sequence). CDR3 nucleotide sequence: TGCAGCGGACAGGAGAACTCCTACGAGCAGTACTTC. Protein sequence: CSGQENSYEQYF.

This clonotype was found many times. V usage is TRBV29-1 and J usage is TRBJ1-1; TRBD1 aligns across 7 bases. Germline V CDR1 and CDR2: SQVTM, ANQGSEA. Unmatched junction bases numbered 14, after V lost 6 bases and J lost 7 bases. This CDR3 region has 14 residues. The chain's CDR3 is CSVGDRVRSGEAFF. In DNA, the CDR3 is TGCAGCGTCGGTGACAGGGTTCGTTCGGGTGAAGCTTTCTTT. The full variable domain, completed using reference TRBV29-1 and TRBJ1-1, is SAVISQKPSRDICQRGTSLTIQCQVDSQVTMMFWYRQQPGQSLTLIATANQGSEATYESGFVIDKFPISRPNLTFSTLTVSNMSPEDSSIYLCSVGDRVRSGEAFFGQGTRLTVV.

In DNA, the CDR3 is TGTGCCAGCAGTCTAGGGGACATTCAGTACTTC. Translation gives CASSLGDIQYF. The chain joins TRBV28 to TRBJ2-4, with D perhaps TRBD1 (5 bases). V dropped 5 bases and J dropped 8 bases, with 7 bases sitting between them. The CDR3 covers 11 residues. Germline V gene data show CDR1 as MDHEN and CDR2 as SYDVKM.

The chain joins TRBV11-2 to TRBJ1-2; D unclear. Looked up from germline, CDR1 is SGHAT and CDR2 is FQNNGV. The CDR3 consists of 14 residues. V lost 0 bases to trimming and J lost 4 bases, with 9 bases between them. CDR3: CASSLDRRSYGYTF. CDR3 DNA: TGTGCCAGCAGCTTAGACCGTAGGAGCTATGGCTACACCTTC.

This clonotype occurred a few times. The chain is built from TRBV7-9 and TRBJ2-1; D uncertain. V lost 3 bases, J lost 5 bases, and 17 bases lay in between. The CDR3 length is 16 residues. The germline V gene has CDR1 SEHNR and CDR2 FQNEAQ (reference sequence). The CDR3 DNA reads as TGTGCCAGCAGCTTCTCCCTAGTCGCGGAGAACAATGAGCAGTTCTTC. Its protein product is CASSFSLVAENNEQFF.

This chain uses TRBV19 with TRBJ2-4; tentative D call: TRBD1 (6 bases). The germline V gene has CDR1 LNHDA and CDR2 SQIVND (reference sequence). The CDR3 spans 13 residues. The V end lost 9 bases, the J end lost 3 bases, and 12 bases lay between the germline ends. The CDR3 sequence: CASSGQVKNIQYF. CDR3 sequence (DNA): TGTGCCAGCTCGGGACAAGTCAAAAACATTCAGTACTTC.

The table lists this clonotype with a few counts. The gene calls are TRBV12-3 or TRBV12-4 and TRBJ1-2; 12 nucleotides match TRBD1. The V gene end was trimmed by 4 bases and the J gene end by 8 bases; junction bases not matched to a gene: 8. The CDR3 runs to 15 residues. The DNA for the CDR3 is TGTGCCAGCAGTTCACGGGACAGGGGGCCATCGGGCTACACCTTC. Protein sequence: CASSSRDRGPSGYTF.

The chain uses TRBV6-1 and TRBJ1-1; D unresolved. Germline V CDR1 and CDR2: MNHNS, SASEGT. Trimming took 3 bases from V and 0 from J, leaving 5 bases between them. CDR3 length equals 13 residues. The CDR3 loop is CASSDIVNTEAFF. For the CDR3, the DNA is TGTGCCAGCAGTGATATAGTGAACACTGAAGCTTTCTTT.

This clonotype was recorded a few times. The chain carries TRBV6-6 and TRBJ1-6; no clear D. This CDR3 contains 13 residues. The germline V gene has CDR1 MNHNY and CDR2 SVGAGI (reference sequence). Trimming removed 6 bases at V and 10 bases at J, with 13 bases between. The CDR3 bases are TGTGCCAGCAGCCCACATATTCGGTCACCCCTCCACTTT. It is translated as CASSPHIRSPLHF.

V is TRBV20-1 and J is TRBJ2-2, with 10 bases that match TRBD2. The CDR3 runs to 19 residues. Germline V gene sequence: CDR1 DFQATT, CDR2 SNEGSKA (reference sequence). J lost 1 base, V lost 3 bases, and 14 bases had no gene match. CDR3 in amino acids: CSASPLAGAGLVNTGELFF. CDR3 DNA sequence: TGCAGTGCTAGCCCTCTAGCGGGAGCGGGGTTAGTGAACACCGGGGAGCTGTTTTTT.

The CDR3 DNA reads as TGTGCCAGCAGTTTAGCGCGGCGTACATCCCGAGCCAAAAACATTCAGTACTTC. Amino acid sequence: CASSLARRTSRAKNIQYF. This chain connects TRBV12-3 or TRBV12-4 to TRBJ2-4; no reliable D call. This CDR3 is built from 18 residues. V was cut by 0 bases and J by 0 bases, with 15 bases left in between.

This clonotype was detected a few times. The genes are TRBV2 and TRBJ2-2; D is ambiguous. Germline V gene lookup returns CDR1 SNHLY and CDR2 FYNNEI. Trimming left V 5 bases short and J 6 bases short, with 4 bases between. The CDR3 spans 11 residues. Written as DNA, the CDR3 is TGTGCCAGCAGTTGGGCCGGGGAGCTGTTTTTT. It codes for CASSWAGELFF.

A few counts support this clonotype. The rearrangement joins TRBV6-1 to TRBJ2-5; D gene ambiguous. Germline V gene data show CDR1 as MNHNS and CDR2 as SASEGT. The CDR3 sequence is 14 residues long. V was shortened by 7 bases and J by 3 bases, with 15 bases between the two germline ends. The CDR3 DNA reads TGTGCCAGCAAGCTACCGGGCGACAAAGAGACCCAGTACTTC. It codes for CASKLPGDKETQYF.

The V call is TRBV12-3 or TRBV12-4, the J call TRBJ2-3, with 13 bases matching TRBD2. The CDR3 totals 16 residues. The V segment lost 4 bases and the J segment 7 bases; nucleotides outside the gene matches: 8. CDR3 sequence: CASSSGLAGAVHTQYF. DNA for the CDR3: TGTGCCAGCAGTTCCGGACTAGCGGGGGCAGTGCATACGCAGTATTTT.

Written as DNA, the CDR3 is TGTGCCAGCAGCTTAGAACAGGCCGGGGCTTACGAGCAGTACTTC. Its protein is CASSLEQAGAYEQYF. The chain joins TRBV7-2 to TRBJ2-7; D is tentatively TRBD1 or TRBD2 (5 bases each). V was shortened by 1 base and J by 4 bases, with 14 bases between the two germline ends. Germline CDR1 SGHTA, CDR2 FQGNSA. The CDR3 is 15 residues long.

The sample holds a few counts of this clonotype. The chain couples TRBV3-1 to TRBJ2-1; 11 nucleotides align to TRBD2. There are 17 residues in the CDR3. Trimming took 2 bases from V and 9 from J; bases not matched to a gene: 12. Germline CDR1 LGHDT, CDR2 YNNKEL (reference sequence). This chain's CDR3 is CASSQRTSGQISGEQFF. CDR3 DNA sequence: TGTGCCAGCAGCCAACGGACTAGCGGGCAGATCTCGGGTGAGCAGTTCTTC.

CDR3 residues: CAISESRTSGMSGELFF. The CDR3 DNA is TGTGCCATCAGTGAGTCGAGGACTAGCGGGATGAGCGGGGAGCTGTTTTTT. The chain couples TRBV10-3 to TRBJ2-2; TRBD2 matches 12 bases. Germline V gene data show CDR1 as ENHRY and CDR2 as SYGVKD. CDR3 length: 17 amino acids. Germline trimming cut 0 bases from V and 7 bases from J; bases unmatched to any gene: 6.

This clonotype turned up a few times. The chain employs TRBV18 and TRBJ1-2, with 9 bases that match TRBD1. CDR1 is KGHSH and CDR2 is LQKENI in the germline V gene. The CDR3 runs 12 residues. V lost 3 bases, J lost 12 bases, and 5 bases stayed unmatched. CDR3 nucleotide sequence: TGTGCCAGCTCACCGGACAGGGGACCAAACACCTTC. Translation gives CASSPDRGPNTF. Looking up the rest from reference TRBV18 and TRBJ1-2 gives the full variable domain: NAGVMQNPRHLVRRRGQEARLRCSPMKGHSHVYWYRQLPEEGLKFMVYLQKENIIDESGMPKERFSAEFPKEGPSILRIQQVVRGDSAAYFCASSPDRGPNTFGSGTRLTVV.

This sequence joins TRBV27 and TRBJ2-7, with D perhaps matching TRBD1 or TRBD2 (6 bases each). The CDR3 loop spans 14 amino acids. Germline V lookup: CDR1 MNHEY, CDR2 SMNVEV (reference sequence). Between the trimmed V and J ends, which lost 6 bases and 1 base, there was a span of 13 bases. CDR3 in amino acids: CASRLTGRSYEQYF. In nucleotides, the CDR3 is TGTGCCAGCAGACTAACAGGGAGGTCCTACGAGCAGTACTTC.

Many counts were recorded for this clonotype. The gene calls are TRBV12-3 or TRBV12-4 and TRBJ2-3, with D perhaps matching TRBD2 (6 bases). Trimming stripped 10 bases from V and 3 bases from J, with 14 bases between. The CDR3 is 13 residues long. CDR3 amino acids: CATTSRGTDTQYF. The CDR3 nucleotides are TGTGCCACTACTAGCCGGGGGACAGATACGCAGTATTTT.

This clonotype was observed at least ten times. This sequence joins TRBV11-2 and TRBJ2-3, with 10 bases aligning to TRBD2. V dropped 5 bases and J dropped 15; count of bases not matched to a gene: 14. The CDR3 contains 14 residues. Germline values: CDR1 SGHAT, CDR2 FQNNGV. CDR3 protein: CASSPLETSGKKYF. In DNA, the CDR3 is TGTGCCAGCAGCCCCCTGGAAACTAGCGGGAAAAAATATTTT.

This clonotype was seen many times. The gene calls are TRBV12-3 or TRBV12-4 and TRBJ2-5, with 7 bases fitting TRBD2. V lost 5 bases to trimming and J lost 10 bases; unmatched junction nucleotides: 10. The CDR3 sequence is 13 residues long. CDR3 protein: CASSPSSGRHQYF. Here the CDR3 DNA reads TGTGCCAGCAGTCCCTCTTCCGGGAGGCACCAGTACTTC.

This clonotype was seen once. The V call is TRBV4-3, the J call TRBJ2-7; D is perhaps TRBD2 (5 bases). Germline lookup yields CDR1 LGHNA and CDR2 YSLEER. This CDR3 comprises 15 residues. Trimming left V 0 bases short and J 3 bases short, with 12 bases between. The CDR3 DNA sequence: TGCGCCAGCAGCCAAGAATGGCCGGGATACTACGAGCAGTACTTC. It encodes CASSQEWPGYYEQYF.